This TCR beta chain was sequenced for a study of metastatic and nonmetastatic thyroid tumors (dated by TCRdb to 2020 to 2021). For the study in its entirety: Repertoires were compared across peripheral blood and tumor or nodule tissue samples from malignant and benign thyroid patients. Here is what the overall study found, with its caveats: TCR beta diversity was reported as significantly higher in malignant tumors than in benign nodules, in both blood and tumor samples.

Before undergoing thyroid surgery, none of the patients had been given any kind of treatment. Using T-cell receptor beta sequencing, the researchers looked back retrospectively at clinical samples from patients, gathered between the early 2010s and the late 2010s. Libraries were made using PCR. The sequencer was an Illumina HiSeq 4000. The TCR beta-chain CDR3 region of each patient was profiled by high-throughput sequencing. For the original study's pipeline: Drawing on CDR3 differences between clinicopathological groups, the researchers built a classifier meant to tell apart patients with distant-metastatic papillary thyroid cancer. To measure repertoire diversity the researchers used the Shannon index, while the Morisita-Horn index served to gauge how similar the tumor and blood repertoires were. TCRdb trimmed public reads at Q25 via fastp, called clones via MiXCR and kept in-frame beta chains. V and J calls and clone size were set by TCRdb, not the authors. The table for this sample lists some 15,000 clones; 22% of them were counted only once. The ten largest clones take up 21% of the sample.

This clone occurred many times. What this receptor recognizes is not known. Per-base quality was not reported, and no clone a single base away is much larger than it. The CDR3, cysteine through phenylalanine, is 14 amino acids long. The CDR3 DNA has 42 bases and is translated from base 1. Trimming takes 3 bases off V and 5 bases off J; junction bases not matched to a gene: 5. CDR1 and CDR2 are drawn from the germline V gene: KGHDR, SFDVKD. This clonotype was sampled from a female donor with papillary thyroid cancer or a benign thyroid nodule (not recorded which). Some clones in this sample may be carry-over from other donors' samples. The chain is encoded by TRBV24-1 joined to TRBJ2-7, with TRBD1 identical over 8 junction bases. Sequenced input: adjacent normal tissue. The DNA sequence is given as TGTGCCACCAGTGATCCGGGACAGGCCCACGAGCAGTACTTC. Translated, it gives CATSDPGQAHEQYF.